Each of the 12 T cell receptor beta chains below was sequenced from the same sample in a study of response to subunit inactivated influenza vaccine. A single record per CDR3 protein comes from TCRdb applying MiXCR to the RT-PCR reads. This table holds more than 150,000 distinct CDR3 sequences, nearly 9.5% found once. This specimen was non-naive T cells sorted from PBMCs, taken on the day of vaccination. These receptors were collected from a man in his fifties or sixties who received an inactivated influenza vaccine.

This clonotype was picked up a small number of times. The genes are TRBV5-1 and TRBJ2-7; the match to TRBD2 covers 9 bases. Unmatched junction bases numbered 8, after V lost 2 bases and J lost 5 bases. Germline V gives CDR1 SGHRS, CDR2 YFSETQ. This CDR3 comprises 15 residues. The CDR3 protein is CASSFLGGGADEQYF. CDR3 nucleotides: TGCGCCAGCAGCTTCTTGGGCGGGGGGGCTGACGAGCAGTACTTC.

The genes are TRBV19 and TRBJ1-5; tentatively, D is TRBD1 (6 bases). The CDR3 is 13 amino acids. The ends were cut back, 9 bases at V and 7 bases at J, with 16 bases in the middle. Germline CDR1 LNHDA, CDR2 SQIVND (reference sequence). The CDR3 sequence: CASTEQGRQPQHF. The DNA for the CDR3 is TGTGCCAGCACCGAACAGGGAAGACAGCCCCAGCATTTT.

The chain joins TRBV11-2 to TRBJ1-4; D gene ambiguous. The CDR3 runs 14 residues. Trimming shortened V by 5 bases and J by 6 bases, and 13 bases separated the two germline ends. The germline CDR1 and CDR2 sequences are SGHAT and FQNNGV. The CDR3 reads CASSQSPADEKLFF. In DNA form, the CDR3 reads TGTGCCAGCAGCCAAAGCCCGGCGGATGAAAAACTGTTTTTT.

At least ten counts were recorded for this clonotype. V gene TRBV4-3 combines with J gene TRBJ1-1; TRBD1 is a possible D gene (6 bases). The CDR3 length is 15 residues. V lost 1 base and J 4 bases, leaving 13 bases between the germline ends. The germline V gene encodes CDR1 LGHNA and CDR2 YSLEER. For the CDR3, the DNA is TGCGCCAGCAGCCAAGTATCGGGGGCTCGCACTGAAGCTTTCTTT. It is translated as CASSQVSGARTEAFF.

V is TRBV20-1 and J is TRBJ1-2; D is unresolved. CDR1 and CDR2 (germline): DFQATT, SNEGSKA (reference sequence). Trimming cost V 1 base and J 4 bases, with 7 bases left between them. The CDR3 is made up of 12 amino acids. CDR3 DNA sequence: TGCAGTGCTAGAGTGTCCATCTATGGCTACACCTTC. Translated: CSARVSIYGYTF.

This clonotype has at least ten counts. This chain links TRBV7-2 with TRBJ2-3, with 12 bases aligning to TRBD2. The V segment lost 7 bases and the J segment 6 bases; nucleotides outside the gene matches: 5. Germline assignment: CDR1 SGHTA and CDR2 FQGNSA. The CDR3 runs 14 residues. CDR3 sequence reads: CASKLAGGSDTQYF. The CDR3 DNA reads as TGTGCCAGCAAACTAGCGGGAGGTAGTGATACGCAGTATTTT.

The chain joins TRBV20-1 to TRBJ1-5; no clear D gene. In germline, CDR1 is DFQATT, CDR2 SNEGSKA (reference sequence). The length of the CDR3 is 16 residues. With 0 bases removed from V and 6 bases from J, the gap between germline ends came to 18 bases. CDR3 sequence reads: CSAREESGFQRQPQHF. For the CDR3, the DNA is TGCAGTGCTAGAGAGGAGTCGGGGTTTCAGCGTCAGCCCCAGCATTTT.

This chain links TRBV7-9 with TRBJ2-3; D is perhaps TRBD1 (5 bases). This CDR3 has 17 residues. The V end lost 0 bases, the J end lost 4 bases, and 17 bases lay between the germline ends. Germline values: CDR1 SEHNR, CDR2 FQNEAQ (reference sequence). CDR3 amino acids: CASSLAGRQGWSDTQYF. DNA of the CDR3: TGTGCCAGCAGCTTAGCGGGCCGTCAGGGTTGGTCAGATACGCAGTATTTT.

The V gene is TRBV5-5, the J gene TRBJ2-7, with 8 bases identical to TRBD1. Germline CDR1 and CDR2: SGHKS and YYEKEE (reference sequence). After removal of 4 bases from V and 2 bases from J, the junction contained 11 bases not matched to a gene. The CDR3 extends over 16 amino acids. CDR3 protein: CASSLDLGQATYEQYF. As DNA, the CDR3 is TGTGCCAGCAGCCTCGACCTGGGACAGGCCACCTACGAGCAGTACTTC.

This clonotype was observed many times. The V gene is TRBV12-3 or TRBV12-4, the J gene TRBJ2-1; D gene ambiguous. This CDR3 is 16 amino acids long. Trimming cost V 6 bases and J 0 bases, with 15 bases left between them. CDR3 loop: CASSRTPLSSYNEQFF. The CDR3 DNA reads TGTGCCAGCAGCCGTACACCCTTGAGCTCCTACAATGAGCAGTTCTTC.

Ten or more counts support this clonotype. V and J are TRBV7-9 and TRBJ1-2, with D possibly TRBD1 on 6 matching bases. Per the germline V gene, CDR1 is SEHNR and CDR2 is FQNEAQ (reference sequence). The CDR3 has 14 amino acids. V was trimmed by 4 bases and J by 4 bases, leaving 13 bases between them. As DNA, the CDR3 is TGTGCCAGCAGCTACAGGGCGGGGGTCTATGGCTACACCTTC. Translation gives CASSYRAGVYGYTF.

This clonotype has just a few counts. In DNA, the CDR3 is TGTGCCAGCAAACAAGAGACCCAGTACTTC. Protein sequence: CASKQETQYF. The chain links TRBV6-1 to TRBJ2-5; D unresolved. Deletions cut 7 bases from V and 2 bases from J, with 2 bases between. CDR1 is MNHNS and CDR2 is SASEGT in the germline V gene. This CDR3 comprises 10 residues.